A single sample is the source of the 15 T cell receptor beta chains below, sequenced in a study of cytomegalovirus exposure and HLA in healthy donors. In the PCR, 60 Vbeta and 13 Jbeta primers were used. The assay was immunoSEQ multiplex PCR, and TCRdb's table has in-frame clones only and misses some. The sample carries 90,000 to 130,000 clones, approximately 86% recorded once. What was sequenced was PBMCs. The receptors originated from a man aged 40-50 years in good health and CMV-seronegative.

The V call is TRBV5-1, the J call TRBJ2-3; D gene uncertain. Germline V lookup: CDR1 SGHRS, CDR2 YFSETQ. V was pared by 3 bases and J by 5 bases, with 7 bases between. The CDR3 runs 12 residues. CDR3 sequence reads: CASSSPGDTQYF. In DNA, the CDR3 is TGCGCCAGCAGCTCCCCCGGAGATACGCAGTATTTT. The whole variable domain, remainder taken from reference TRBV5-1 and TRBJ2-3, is KAGVTQTPRYLIKTRGQQVTLSCSPISGHRSVSWYQQTPGQGLQFLFEYFSETQRNKGNFPGRFSGRQFSNSRSEMNVSTLELGDSALYLCASSSPGDTQYFGPGTRLTVL.

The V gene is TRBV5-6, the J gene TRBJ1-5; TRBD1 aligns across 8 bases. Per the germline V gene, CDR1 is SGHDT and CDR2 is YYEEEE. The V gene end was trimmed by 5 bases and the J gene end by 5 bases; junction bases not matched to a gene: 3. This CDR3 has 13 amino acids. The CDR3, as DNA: TGTGCCAGCAGTGGACAGGGCCATCAGCCCCAGCATTTT. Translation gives CASSGQGHQPQHF.

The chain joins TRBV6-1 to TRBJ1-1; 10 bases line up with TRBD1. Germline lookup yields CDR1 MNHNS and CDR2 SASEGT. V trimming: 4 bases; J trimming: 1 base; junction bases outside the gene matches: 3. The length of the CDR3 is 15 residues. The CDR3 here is CASSGQGAGNTEAFF. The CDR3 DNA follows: TGTGCCAGCAGTGGACAGGGGGCTGGGAACACTGAAGCTTTCTTT.

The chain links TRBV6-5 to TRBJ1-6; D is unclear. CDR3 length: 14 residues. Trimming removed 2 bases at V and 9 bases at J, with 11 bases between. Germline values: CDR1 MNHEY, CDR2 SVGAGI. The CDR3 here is CASSYGGIASPLHF. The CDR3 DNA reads TGTGCCAGCAGTTACGGAGGGATTGCTTCACCCCTCCACTTT.

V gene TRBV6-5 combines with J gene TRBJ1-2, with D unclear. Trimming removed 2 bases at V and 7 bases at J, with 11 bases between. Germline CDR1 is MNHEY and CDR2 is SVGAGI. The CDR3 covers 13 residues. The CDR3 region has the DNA TGTGCCAGCAGTTACCGTGGAGGGAGTGGCTACACCTTC. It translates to CASSYRGGSGYTF.

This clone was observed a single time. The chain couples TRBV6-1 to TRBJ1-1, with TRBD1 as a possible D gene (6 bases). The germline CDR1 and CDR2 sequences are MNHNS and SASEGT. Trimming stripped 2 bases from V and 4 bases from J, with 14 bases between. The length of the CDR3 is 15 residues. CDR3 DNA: TGTGCCAGCAGTGAAAGGACAGCGGCGGCCACTGAAGCTTTCTTT. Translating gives CASSERTAAATEAFF.

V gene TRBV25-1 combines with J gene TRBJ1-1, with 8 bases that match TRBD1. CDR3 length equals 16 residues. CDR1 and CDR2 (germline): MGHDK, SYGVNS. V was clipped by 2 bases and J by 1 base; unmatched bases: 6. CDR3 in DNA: TGTGCCAGCAGTGAAGGCGCTGGGACAGGGAACACTGAAGCTTTCTTT. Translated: CASSEGAGTGNTEAFF.

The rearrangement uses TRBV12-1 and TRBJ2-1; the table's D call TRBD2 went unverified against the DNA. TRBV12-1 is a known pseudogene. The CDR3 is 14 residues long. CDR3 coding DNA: TGTGCCAGCAGCTTTAGCGCGGCGCGCAATGAGCAGTTCTTC. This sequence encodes CASSFSAARNEQFF.

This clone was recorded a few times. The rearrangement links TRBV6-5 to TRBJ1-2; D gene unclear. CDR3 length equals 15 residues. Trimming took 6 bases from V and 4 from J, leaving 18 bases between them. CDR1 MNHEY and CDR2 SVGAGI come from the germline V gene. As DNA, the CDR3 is TGTGCCAGCAGGCCGGGCCTCGGACTCATCTATGGCTACACCTTC. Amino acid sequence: CASRPGLGLIYGYTF.

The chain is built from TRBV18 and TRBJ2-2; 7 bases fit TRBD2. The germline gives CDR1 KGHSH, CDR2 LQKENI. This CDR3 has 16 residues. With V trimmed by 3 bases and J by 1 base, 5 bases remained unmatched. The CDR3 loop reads CASSPGGLGNTGELFF. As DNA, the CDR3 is TGTGCCAGCTCACCGGGAGGGCTTGGGAACACCGGGGAGCTGTTTTTT.

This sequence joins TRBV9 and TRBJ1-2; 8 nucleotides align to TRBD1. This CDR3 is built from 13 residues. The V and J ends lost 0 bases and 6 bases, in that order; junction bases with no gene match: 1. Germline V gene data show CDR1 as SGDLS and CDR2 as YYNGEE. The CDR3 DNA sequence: TGTGCCAGCAGCGTAGGGACAGGGAATGGCTACACCTTC. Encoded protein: CASSVGTGNGYTF.

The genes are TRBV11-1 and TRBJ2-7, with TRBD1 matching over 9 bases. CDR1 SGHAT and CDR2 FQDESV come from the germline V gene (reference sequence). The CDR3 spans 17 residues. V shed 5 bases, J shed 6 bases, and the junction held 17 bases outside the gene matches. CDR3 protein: CASSTSTSRDRVREQYF. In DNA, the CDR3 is TGTGCCAGCAGCACTTCCACGTCCCGGGACAGGGTTCGCGAGCAGTACTTC.

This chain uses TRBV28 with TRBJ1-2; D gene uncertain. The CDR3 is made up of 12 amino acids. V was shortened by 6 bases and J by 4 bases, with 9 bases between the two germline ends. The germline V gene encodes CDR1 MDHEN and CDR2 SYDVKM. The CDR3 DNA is TGTGCCAGCAGGAGGGAGCTCTATGGCTACACCTTC. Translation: CASRRELYGYTF.

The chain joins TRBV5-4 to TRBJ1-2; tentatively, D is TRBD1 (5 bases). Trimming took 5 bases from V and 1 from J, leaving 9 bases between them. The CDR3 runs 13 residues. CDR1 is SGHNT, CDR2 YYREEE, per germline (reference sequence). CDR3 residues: CASRTGGNYGYTF. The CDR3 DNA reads TGTGCCAGCAGGACGGGGGGTAACTATGGCTACACCTTC.

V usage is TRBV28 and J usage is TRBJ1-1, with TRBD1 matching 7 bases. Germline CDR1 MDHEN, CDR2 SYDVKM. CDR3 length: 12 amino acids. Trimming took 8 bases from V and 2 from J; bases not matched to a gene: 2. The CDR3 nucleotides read TGTGCCAGCGACAGGGTAAACACTGAAGCTTTCTTT. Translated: CASDRVNTEAFF.